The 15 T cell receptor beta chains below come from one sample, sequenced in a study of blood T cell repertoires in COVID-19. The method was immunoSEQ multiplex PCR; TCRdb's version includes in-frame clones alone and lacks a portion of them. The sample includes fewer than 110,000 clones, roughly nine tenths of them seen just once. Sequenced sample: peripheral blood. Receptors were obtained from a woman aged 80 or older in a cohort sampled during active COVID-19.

CDR3 nucleotides: TGTGCCAGCAGCTTGAACCACCTGACTAGCGGCCAAAACATTCAGTACTTC. It specifies CASSLNHLTSGQNIQYF. J is TRBJ2-4 and V is TRBV11-3, with 9 bases fitting TRBD2. Trimming cost V 3 bases and J 5 bases; bases outside gene matches: 11. Germline V gene lookup returns CDR1 SGHNT and CDR2 YENEEA. The length of the CDR3 is 17 residues.

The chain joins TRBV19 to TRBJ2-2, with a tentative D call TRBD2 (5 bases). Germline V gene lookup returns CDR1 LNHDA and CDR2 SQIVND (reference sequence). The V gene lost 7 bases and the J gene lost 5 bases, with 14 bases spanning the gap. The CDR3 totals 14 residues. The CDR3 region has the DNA TGTGCCAGTACCACCCCCGGGATTACCGGGGAGCTGTTTTTT. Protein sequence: CASTTPGITGELFF.

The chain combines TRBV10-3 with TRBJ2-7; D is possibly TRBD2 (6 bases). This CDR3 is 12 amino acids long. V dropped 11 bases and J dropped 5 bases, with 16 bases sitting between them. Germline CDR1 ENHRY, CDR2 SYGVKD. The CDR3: CALSGESHEQYF. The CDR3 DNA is TGTGCCCTGTCGGGAGAATCCCACGAGCAGTACTTC.

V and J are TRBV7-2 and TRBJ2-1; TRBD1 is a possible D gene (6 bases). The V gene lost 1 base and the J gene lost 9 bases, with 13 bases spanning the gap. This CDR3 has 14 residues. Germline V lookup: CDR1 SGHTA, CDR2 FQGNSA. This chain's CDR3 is CASSLEGGLGEQFF. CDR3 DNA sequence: TGTGCCAGCAGCTTAGAAGGGGGTTTGGGTGAGCAGTTCTTC.

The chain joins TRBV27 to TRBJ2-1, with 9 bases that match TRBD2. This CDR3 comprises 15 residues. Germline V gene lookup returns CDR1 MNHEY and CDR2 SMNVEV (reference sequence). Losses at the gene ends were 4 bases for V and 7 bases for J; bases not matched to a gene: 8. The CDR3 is CASSWGLATGNEQFF. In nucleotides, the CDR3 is TGTGCCAGCAGTTGGGGACTAGCCACCGGGAATGAGCAGTTCTTC.

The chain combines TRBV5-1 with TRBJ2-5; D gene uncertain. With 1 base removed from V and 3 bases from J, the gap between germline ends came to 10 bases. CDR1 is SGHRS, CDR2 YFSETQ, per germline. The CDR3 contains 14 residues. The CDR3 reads CASSLFLEKETQYF. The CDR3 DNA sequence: TGCGCCAGCAGCTTGTTTTTAGAGAAAGAGACCCAGTACTTC. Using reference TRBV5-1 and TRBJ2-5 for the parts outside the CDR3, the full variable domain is KAGVTQTPRYLIKTRGQQVTLSCSPISGHRSVSWYQQTPGQGLQFLFEYFSETQRNKGNFPGRFSGRQFSNSRSEMNVSTLELGDSALYLCASSLFLEKETQYFGPGTRLLVL.

CDR3 nucleotides: TGTGCCAGCAGCTCGGGAGGGTCAATATACGAGCAGTACTTC. It yields the protein CASSSGGSIYEQYF. The chain employs TRBV7-2 and TRBJ2-7; 8 nucleotides match TRBD2. The CDR3 runs 14 residues. Germline values: CDR1 SGHTA, CDR2 FQGNSA. The trim removed 4 bases at V and 4 bases at J, leaving 6 bases unmatched.

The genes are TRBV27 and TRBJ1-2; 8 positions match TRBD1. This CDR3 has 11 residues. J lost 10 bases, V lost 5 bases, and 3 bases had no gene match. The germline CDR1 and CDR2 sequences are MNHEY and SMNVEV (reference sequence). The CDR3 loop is CASSTTGVYTF. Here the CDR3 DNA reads TGTGCCAGCAGTACGACAGGGGTCTACACCTTC.

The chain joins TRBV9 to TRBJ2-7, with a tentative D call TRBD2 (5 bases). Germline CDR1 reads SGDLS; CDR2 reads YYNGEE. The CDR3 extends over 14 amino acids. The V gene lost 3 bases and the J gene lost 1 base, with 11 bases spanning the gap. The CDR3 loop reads CASSAVGRSYEQYF. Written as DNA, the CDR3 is TGTGCCAGCAGCGCCGTTGGGAGATCCTACGAGCAGTACTTC.

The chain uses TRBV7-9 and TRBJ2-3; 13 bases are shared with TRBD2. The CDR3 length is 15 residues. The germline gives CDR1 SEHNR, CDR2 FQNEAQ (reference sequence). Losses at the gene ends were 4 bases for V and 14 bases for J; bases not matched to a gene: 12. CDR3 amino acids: CASSSPGLAGYNTYF. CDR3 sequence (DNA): TGTGCCAGCAGCTCGCCGGGACTAGCGGGGTACAATACGTATTTT.

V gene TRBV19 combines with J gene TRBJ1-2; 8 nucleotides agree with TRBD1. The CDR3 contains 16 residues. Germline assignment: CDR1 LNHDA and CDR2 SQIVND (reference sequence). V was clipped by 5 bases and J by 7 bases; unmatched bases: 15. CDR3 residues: CASSLNTPDREGGYTF. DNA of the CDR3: TGTGCCAGTAGTCTCAACACCCCGGACAGGGAGGGTGGCTACACCTTC.

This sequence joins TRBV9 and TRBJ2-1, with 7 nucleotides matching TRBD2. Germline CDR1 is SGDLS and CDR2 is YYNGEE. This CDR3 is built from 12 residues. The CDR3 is CASGTGLVEQFF. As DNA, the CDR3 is TGTGCAAGCGGAACCGGACTAGTTGAGCAGTTCTTC.

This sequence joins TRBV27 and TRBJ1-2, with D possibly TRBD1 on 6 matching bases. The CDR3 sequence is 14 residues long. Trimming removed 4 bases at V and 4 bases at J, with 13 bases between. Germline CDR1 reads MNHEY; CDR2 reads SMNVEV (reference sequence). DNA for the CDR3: TGTGCCAGCAGTTCGTCCAGGACAGCCTATGGCTACACCTTC. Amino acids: CASSSSRTAYGYTF.

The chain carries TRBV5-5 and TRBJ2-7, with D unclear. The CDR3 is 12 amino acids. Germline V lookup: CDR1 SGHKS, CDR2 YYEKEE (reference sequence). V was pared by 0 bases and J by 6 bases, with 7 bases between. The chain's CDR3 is CASSLAGFEQYF. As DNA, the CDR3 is TGTGCCAGCAGCTTGGCAGGATTCGAGCAGTACTTC.

This CDR3 reads CASSIWDTMNTEAFF. CDR3 coding DNA: TGTGCCAGCAGCATTTGGGACACTATGAACACTGAAGCTTTCTTT. The chain carries TRBV9 and TRBJ1-1, with a possible D match to TRBD1 (6 bases). V was cut by 4 bases and J by 0 bases, with 13 bases left in between. This CDR3 contains 15 residues. The germline V gene encodes CDR1 SGDLS and CDR2 YYNGEE.